The present TCR beta chain was sequenced within a study of CD8 T cells in Susac syndrome. There are 10 residues in the CDR3. V was clipped by 10 bases and J by 7 bases, with 6 bases between them. Germline CDR1 reads KGHDR; CDR2 reads SFDVKD. Reverse transcription of about 0.45 to 1 ug RNA used random hexamers. Using its own MiXCR run on the immunoSEQ multiplex PCR reads, TCRdb lists one record per CDR3 protein. The sample has roughly 130,000 distinct CDR3 sequences; about 95% are singletons. The receptor was derived from a human donor in good health. V usage is TRBV24-1 and J usage is TRBJ2-2; the D is unclear. Sequenced input: CD4+ T cells from PBMCs. CDR3 protein: CATQGGELFF. CDR3 DNA: TGTGCCACGCAAGGCGGGGAGCTGTTTTTT.